Below are 7 T cell receptor beta chains sequenced from a single sample in a study of T cell responses to AZD1222 COVID-19 vaccine. Data came from immunoSEQ multiplex PCR; TCRdb stores just in-frame clones and leaves some out. The table includes 200,000 or so clones, approximately 94% detected once. The sequenced sample was peripheral blood, obtained on day 0 of AZD1222 vaccination. The receptors here all came from an adult in good health.

This rearrangement joins TRBV7-9 to TRBJ1-2; TRBD1 might be the D (5 bases). The CDR3 totals 14 residues. V lost 1 base and J lost 7, with 13 bases in between. Germline CDR1 is SEHNR and CDR2 is FQNEAQ (reference sequence). The CDR3 nucleotides read TGTGCCAGCAGCTTAGAAGGGGCTGCCACTGGCTACACCTTC. Translated, it gives CASSLEGAATGYTF.

The rearrangement links TRBV19 to TRBJ2-3, with D possibly matching TRBD1 (5 bases). Per the germline V gene, CDR1 is LNHDA and CDR2 is SQIVND (reference sequence). The length of the CDR3 is 13 residues. Trimming shortened V by 5 bases and J by 4 bases, and 10 bases separated the two germline ends. This CDR3 reads CASSSFRADTQYF. The CDR3 region has the DNA TGTGCCAGTAGTTCCTTCAGGGCAGATACGCAGTATTTT.

The rearrangement uses TRBV3-1 (or the pseudogene TRBV3-2) and TRBJ2-7; D unclear. The CDR3 runs to 14 residues. Deletions cut 0 bases from V and 2 bases from J, with 8 bases between. CDR1 is LGHDT, CDR2 YNNKEL, per germline (reference sequence). CDR3: CASSQDGLAYEQYF. The CDR3 DNA reads as TGTGCCAGCAGCCAAGACGGCCTAGCCTACGAGCAGTACTTC.

The chain is built from TRBV27 and TRBJ2-1, with 10 nucleotides matching TRBD1. In germline, CDR1 is MNHEY, CDR2 SMNVEV (reference sequence). The CDR3 is 15 amino acids. With 7 bases clipped from V and 8 bases from J, the junction kept 11 bases outside the gene matches. The CDR3 here is CASTTPRTGGHEQFF. CDR3 in DNA: TGTGCCAGCACCACGCCCCGGACAGGGGGGCATGAGCAGTTCTTC.

This clone has a single count. The chain has TRBV5-1 and TRBJ2-7, with D maybe TRBD2 (5 bases). Germline-derived CDR1 and CDR2 are SGHRS and YFSETQ. V lost 9 bases and J lost 0, with 19 bases in between. The CDR3 contains 15 residues. CDR3 in DNA: TGCGCCACCTCTCCTAGGGCCGGGAACTCCTACGAGCAGTACTTC. Its protein product is CATSPRAGNSYEQYF.

Only a few counts were recorded for this clone. This chain uses TRBV4-1 with TRBJ2-7; D possibly uses TRBD1 or TRBD2 (6 bases each). Germline V lookup: CDR1 MGHRA, CDR2 YSYEKL. There are 16 residues in the CDR3. Trimming shortened V by 0 bases and J by 5 bases, and 17 bases separated the two germline ends. In DNA form, the CDR3 reads TGCGCCAGCAGCCAAGAAGGGGGGATGCTCCCGGACGAGCAGTACTTC. It encodes CASSQEGGMLPDEQYF.

This clone was recorded once. The rearrangement links TRBV10-1 to TRBJ2-3; D is ambiguous. V shed 8 bases and J shed 1 base, with 10 bases lying between them. CDR1 WNHNN and CDR2 SYGVQD come from the germline V gene (reference sequence). CDR3 length: 13 amino acids. The CDR3 nucleotides read TGCGCCAGCGGTGTCAGTGGCACAGATACGCAGTATTTT. Residues: CASGVSGTDTQYF.